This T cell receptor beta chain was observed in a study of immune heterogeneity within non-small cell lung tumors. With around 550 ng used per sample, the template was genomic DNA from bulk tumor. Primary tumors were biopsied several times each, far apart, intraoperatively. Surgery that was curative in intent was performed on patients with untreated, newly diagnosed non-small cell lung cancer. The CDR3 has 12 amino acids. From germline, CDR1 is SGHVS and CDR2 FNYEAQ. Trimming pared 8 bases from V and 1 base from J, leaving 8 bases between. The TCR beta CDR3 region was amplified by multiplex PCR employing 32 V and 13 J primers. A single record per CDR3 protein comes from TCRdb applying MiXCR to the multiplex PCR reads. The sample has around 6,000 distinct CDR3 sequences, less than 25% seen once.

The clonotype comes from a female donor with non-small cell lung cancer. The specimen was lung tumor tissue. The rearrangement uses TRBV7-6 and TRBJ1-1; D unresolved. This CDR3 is CASSRWNTEAFF. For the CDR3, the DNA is TGTGCCAGCTCGAGGTGGAACACTGAAGCTTTCTTT. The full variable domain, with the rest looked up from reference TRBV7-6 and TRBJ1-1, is GAGVSQSPRYKVTKRGQDVALRCDPISGHVSLYWYRQALGQGPEFLTYFNYEAQQDKSGLPNDRFSAERPEGSISTLTIQRTEQRDSAMYRCASSRWNTEAFFGQGTRLTVV.